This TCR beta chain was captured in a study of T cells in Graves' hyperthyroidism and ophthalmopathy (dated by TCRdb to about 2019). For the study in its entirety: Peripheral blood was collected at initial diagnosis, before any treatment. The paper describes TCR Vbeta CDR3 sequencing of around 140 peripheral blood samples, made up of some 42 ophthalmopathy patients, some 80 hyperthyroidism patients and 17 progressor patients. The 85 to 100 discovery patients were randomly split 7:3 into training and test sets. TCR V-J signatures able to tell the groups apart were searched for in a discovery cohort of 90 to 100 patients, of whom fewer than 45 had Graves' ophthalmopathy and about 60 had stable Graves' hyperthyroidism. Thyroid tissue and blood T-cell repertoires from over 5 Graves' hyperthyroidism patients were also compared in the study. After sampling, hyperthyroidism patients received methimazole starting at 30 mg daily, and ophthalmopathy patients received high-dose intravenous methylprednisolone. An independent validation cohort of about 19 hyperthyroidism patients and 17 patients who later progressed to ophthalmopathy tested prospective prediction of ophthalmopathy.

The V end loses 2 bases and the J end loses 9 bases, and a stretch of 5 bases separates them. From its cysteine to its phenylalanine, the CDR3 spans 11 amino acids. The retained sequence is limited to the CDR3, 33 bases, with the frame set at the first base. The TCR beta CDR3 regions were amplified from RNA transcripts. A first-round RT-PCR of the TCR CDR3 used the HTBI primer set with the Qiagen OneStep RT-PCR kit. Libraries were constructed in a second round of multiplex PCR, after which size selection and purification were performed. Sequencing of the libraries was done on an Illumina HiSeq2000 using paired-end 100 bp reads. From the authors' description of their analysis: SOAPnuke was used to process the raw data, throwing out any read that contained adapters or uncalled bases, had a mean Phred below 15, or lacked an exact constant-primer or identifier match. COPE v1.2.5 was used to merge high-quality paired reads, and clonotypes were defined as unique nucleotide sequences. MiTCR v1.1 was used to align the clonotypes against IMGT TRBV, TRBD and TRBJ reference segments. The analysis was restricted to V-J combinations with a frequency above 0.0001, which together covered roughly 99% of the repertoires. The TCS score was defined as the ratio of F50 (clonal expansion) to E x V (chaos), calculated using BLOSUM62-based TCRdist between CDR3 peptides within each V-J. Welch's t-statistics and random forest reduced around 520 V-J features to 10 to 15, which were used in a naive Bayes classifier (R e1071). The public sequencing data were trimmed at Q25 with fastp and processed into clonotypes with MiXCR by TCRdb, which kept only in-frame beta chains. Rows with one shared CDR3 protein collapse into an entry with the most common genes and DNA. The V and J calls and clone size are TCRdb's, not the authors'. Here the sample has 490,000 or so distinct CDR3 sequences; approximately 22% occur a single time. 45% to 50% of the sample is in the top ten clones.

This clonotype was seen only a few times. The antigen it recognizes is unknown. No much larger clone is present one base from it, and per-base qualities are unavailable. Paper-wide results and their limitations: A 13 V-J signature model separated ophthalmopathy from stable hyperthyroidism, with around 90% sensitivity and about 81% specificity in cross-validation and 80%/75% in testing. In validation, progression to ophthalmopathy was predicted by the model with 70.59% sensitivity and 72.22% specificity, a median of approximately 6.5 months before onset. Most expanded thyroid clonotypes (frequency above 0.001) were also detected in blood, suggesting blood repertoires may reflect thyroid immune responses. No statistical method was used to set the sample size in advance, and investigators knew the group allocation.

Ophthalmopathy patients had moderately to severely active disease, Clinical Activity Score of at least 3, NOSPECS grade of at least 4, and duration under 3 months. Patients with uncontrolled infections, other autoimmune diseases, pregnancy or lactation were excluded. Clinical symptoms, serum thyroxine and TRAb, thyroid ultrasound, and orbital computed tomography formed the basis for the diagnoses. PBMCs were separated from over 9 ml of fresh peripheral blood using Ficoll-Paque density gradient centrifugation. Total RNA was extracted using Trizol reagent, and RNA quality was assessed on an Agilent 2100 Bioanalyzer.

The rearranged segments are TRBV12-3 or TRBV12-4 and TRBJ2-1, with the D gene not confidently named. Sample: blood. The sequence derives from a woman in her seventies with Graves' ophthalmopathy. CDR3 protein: CASSLNGEQFF. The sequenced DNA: TGTGCCAGCAGTTTAAACGGTGAGCAGTTCTTC.